This is a list of T cell receptor beta chains from one sample in a study of T-cell memory formation after mild COVID-19. Each CDR3 protein is one row after TCRdb ran MiXCR on the 5' RACE reads. The sample lists 300,000 or so distinct CDR3 sequences, about 16% occurring once. The sequenced material came from PBMCs or a T cell subset sorted from them (not recorded which). These receptors all come from a man aged 18 to 29 who had mild COVID-19 (a few samples of this study predate the infection). Cell type and time point are not known. CDR3s include the opening cysteine and the closing phenylalanine or tryptophan. Fields, in order: clone size, V gene, D gene, J gene, CDR3 protein, CDR3 DNA. D genes are given only for firm matches. The size field is filled for only some rows; it gives once, few, many or a size class.

>NA|TRBV5-6|NA|TRBJ1-5
CASSLREGTQPQHF
TGTGCCAGCAGCTTGCGTGAAGGGACTCAGCCCCAGCATTTT
>NA|TRBV10-2|NA|TRBJ1-5
CASSEDRLDQPQHF
TGCGCCAGCAGTGAGGACAGGCTAGATCAGCCCCAGCATTTT
>NA|TRBV18|NA|TRBJ2-3
CASSHSTTNSDTQYF
TGTGCCAGCTCTCATTCCACGACCAACTCAGATACGCAGTATTTT
>few|TRBV12-3/TRBV12-4|TRBD2|TRBJ2-5
CASSSGGARETQYF
TGTGCCAGCAGTAGCGGGGGGGCGCGCGAGACCCAGTACTTC
>few|TRBV5-6|NA|TRBJ1-1
CASSREAEAFF
TGTGCCAGCAGCAGGGAAGCTGAAGCTTTCTTT
>NA|TRBV20-1|NA|TRBJ2-5
CSASPRETQYF
TGCAGTGCCAGCCCTAGAGAGACCCAGTACTTC
>few|TRBV7-2|NA|TRBJ1-2
CASSLAPYRAQGYGYTF
TGTGCCAGCAGCTTAGCCCCCTACAGGGCACAGGGCTATGGCTACACCTTC
>few|TRBV19|TRBD1|TRBJ1-1
CASSIDPHPGKGADTEAFF
TGTGCCAGTAGTATAGATCCGCACCCCGGGAAGGGGGCTGACACTGAAGCTTTCTTT
>NA|TRBV19|NA|TRBJ2-7
CASRSEEFSYEQYF
TGTGCCAGTAGGAGTGAAGAGTTCTCCTACGAGCAGTACTTC
>few|TRBV2|TRBD2|TRBJ2-3
CASSTSLLAGGTDTQYF
TGTGCCAGCAGTACATCTTTGCTAGCGGGAGGCACAGATACGCAGTATTTT
>few|TRBV18|TRBD2|TRBJ2-3
CASSPGVAGATDTQYF
TGTGCCAGCTCACCAGGGGTAGCGGGGGCCACAGATACGCAGTATTTT
>NA|TRBV7-3|TRBD2|TRBJ2-3
CASSPWGGGDTQYF
TGTGCCAGCAGCCCCTGGGGCGGGGGAGATACGCAGTATTTT
>NA|TRBV12-3/TRBV12-4|NA|TRBJ1-6
CASSLRFDRSYNSPLHF
TGTGCCAGCAGTTTGCGATTCGACAGATCCTATAATTCACCCCTCCACTTT
>NA|TRBV7-2|TRBD1|TRBJ1-2
CASRPTGSFGYTF
TGTGCCAGCAGGCCGACAGGGTCGTTTGGCTACACCTTC
>few|TRBV6-2/TRBV6-3|TRBD1|TRBJ2-7
CASSASRDRYSYEQYF
TGTGCCAGCAGTGCTTCCCGGGACAGGTACTCCTACGAGCAGTACTTC
>many|TRBV4-1|NA|TRBJ1-2
CASSRPLGGANYGYTF
TGCGCCAGCAGCCGCCCATTAGGAGGGGCGAACTATGGCTACACCTTC
>few|TRBV10-3|NA|TRBJ1-1
CAIRASGMGNTEAFF
TGTGCCATCAGGGCCTCCGGGATGGGGAACACTGAAGCTTTCTTT
>NA|TRBV7-2|TRBD2|TRBJ2-5
CASSRLAGEGETQYF
TGTGCCAGCAGCCGACTAGCGGGGGAGGGGGAGACCCAGTACTTC
>NA|TRBV5-8|TRBD2|TRBJ2-1
CASRELAGNEQFF
TGTGCCAGCAGGGAACTAGCGGGAAATGAGCAGTTCTTC
>NA|TRBV12-3/TRBV12-4|NA|TRBJ2-5
CASSSLGLGETQYF
TGTGCCAGCAGTTCCCTTGGCCTCGGGGAGACCCAGTACTTC
>NA|TRBV12-3/TRBV12-4|NA|TRBJ1-3
CASTWAGALGNTIYF
TGTGCCAGCACCTGGGCAGGGGCTCTAGGAAACACCATATATTTT
>few|TRBV5-1|NA|TRBJ1-1
CASSLQGMETEAFF
TGCGCCAGCAGCTTGCAGGGGATGGAAACTGAAGCTTTCTTT
>many|TRBV5-1|NA|TRBJ2-7
CASSLGDYEQYF
TGCGCCAGCAGCTTGGGCGACTACGAGCAGTACTTC
>few|TRBV3-1|NA|TRBJ2-2
CASSLWAGTNTGELFF
TGTGCCAGCAGCCTCTGGGCCGGTACGAACACCGGGGAGCTGTTTTTT
>NA|TRBV4-1|NA|TRBJ1-5
CASSLGAGEGQPQHF
TGCGCCAGCAGCCTAGGGGCAGGGGAGGGTCAGCCCCAGCATTTT
>few|TRBV6-6|NA|TRBJ1-1
CASITRGNTEAFF
TGTGCCAGCATAACGCGGGGCAACACTGAAGCTTTCTTT
>NA|TRBV28|NA|TRBJ2-5
CASSFLRGSATQYF
TGTGCCAGCAGTTTTCTCCGGGGGTCAGCGACCCAGTACTTC
>few|TRBV4-2|NA|TRBJ2-3
CASSQAWGTSTDTQYF
TGTGCCAGCAGCCAAGCCTGGGGTACCAGCACAGATACGCAGTATTTT
>NA|TRBV12-3/TRBV12-4|NA|TRBJ2-3
CASSFGSSTDTQYF
TGTGCCAGCAGTTTTGGGTCTAGCACAGATACGCAGTATTTT